The next 4 T cell receptor beta chains were all read from a single sample in a study of OX40 agonist ivuxolimab in advanced cancers. Profiled with immunoSEQ multiplex PCR; TCRdb holds only in-frame clones, not every one. The table records approximately 50,000 clones, about 80% of them present only once. Specimen: CD4+ or CD8+ T cells sorted from blood, collected in a trial of the OX40 agonist ivuxolimab. These receptor sequences come from an adult with an advanced solid tumor such as melanoma, head and neck, liver or kidney cancer.

The CDR3 protein is CASSESSRDTQYF. The DNA for the CDR3 is TGCGCCAGCAGTGAGTCTAGTCGAGATACGCAGTATTTT. This chain connects TRBV10-1 to TRBJ2-3; D not resolved. V lost 0 bases to trimming and J lost 5 bases, with 6 bases between them. CDR3 length equals 13 residues. Germline V gives CDR1 WNHNN, CDR2 SYGVQD (reference sequence).

The chain employs TRBV4-3 and TRBJ2-1; maybe TRBD2 (7 bases). Deletions cut 0 bases from V and 6 bases from J, with 15 bases between. The germline gives CDR1 LGHNA, CDR2 YSLEER. This CDR3 contains 16 residues. Here the CDR3 reads CASSQDIGGGSNEQFF. The CDR3 DNA sequence: TGCGCCAGCAGCCAAGATATAGGGGGGGGGAGCAATGAGCAGTTCTTC.

The V call is TRBV9, the J call TRBJ2-5, with TRBD2 identical over 10 bases. The trim removed 0 bases at V and 4 bases at J, leaving 3 bases unmatched. The germline V gene encodes CDR1 SGDLS and CDR2 YYNGEE. The CDR3 has 15 residues. The CDR3 sequence: CASSVEPSGGETQYF. In DNA form, the CDR3 reads TGTGCCAGCAGCGTAGAACCTAGCGGGGGAGAGACCCAGTACTTC.

This chain connects TRBV11-3 to TRBJ1-1; no reliable D call. This CDR3 is built from 12 residues. Germline V CDR1 and CDR2: SGHNT, YENEEA. Trimming pared 1 base from V and 7 bases from J, leaving 7 bases between. The CDR3 sequence: CASSLAAGEAFF. DNA for the CDR3: TGTGCCAGCAGCTTAGCGGCGGGTGAAGCTTTCTTT.